Listed below are T cell receptor beta chains from one sample, sequenced in a study of T cell repertoires in cytomegalovirus infection. What these receptors recognize is not known. TCRdb passed the reads through MiXCR, listing each CDR3 protein once. This sample has some 800,000 distinct CDR3 sequences; approximately 32% occur once, and the top ten carry around an eighth. Material: cultured CD8+ T cells from PBMCs, obtained from culture after CMV antigen stimulation. The origin of the receptors is a human donor in good health (CMV status not recorded). Some clones in this sample may be carry-over from other donors' samples. Each CDR3 is given with its conserved first and last residue. The D gene is left open where the match is weak. Size values are once, few and many counts, or a class for expanded clones, and some rows have none.

D,V,J,size,DNA,CDR3
NA,TRBV19,TRBJ2-1,NA,TGTGCCAGTACTGAGGGGGGGGGGACAGTCTCCTACAATGAGCAGTTCTTC,CASTEGGGTVSYNEQFF
NA,TRBV7-2,TRBJ2-7,NA,TGTGCCAGCAGCTTAGTCGGTGCCGACGAGCAGTACTTC,CASSLVGADEQYF
NA,TRBV2,TRBJ2-3,NA,TGTGCCACCCTATCACCGGGGGTACGGAGCAGGGGGGATACGCAGTATTTT,CATLSPGVRSRGDTQYF
NA,TRBV6-6,TRBJ2-3,many,TGTGCCAGCAGAAACCTGGCTTCTAGCACAGATACGCAGTATTTT,CASRNLASSTDTQYF
TRBD1,TRBV11-2,TRBJ2-2,NA,TGTGCCAGCAGCCTTAGGGGACAGACCTACACCGGGGAGCTGTTTTTT,CASSLRGQTYTGELFF
TRBD2,TRBV7-2,TRBJ2-6,many,TGTGCCAGCAGCTTAGATCCGACTAGCGGGTACGTCGCCCTAGGGGCCAACGTCCTGACTTTC,CASSLDPTSGYVALGANVLTF
TRBD1,TRBV7-8,TRBJ2-7,few,TGTGCCAGCAGAGAAGACAGGGGGTCGCAGAGGGAGCAGTACTTC,CASREDRGSQREQYF
TRBD1,TRBV6-1,TRBJ1-6,few,TGTGCCAGCACCCCCGGGACAGGGTTGTCACCCCTCCACTTT,CASTPGTGLSPLHF
TRBD1,TRBV6-4,TRBJ1-1,NA,TGTGCCAGCAGTGACGGAGGACAGGGGATCACTGAAGCTTTCTTT,CASSDGGQGITEAFF
NA,TRBV7-9,TRBJ2-1,NA,TGTGCCAGCACCGCTGTTTTAGATGAGCAGTTCTTC,CASTAVLDEQFF
TRBD2,TRBV7-9,TRBJ2-7,many,TGTGCCAGCAGCACGAACAAAGGGACTAGCGAATCCTACGAGCAGTACTTC,CASSTNKGTSESYEQYF
NA,TRBV6-1,TRBJ2-6,many,TGTGCCAGCAGTGAAATCAACTCTGGGGCCAACGTCCTGACTTTC,CASSEINSGANVLTF
NA,TRBV27,TRBJ1-2,NA,TGTGCCAGCAGTCTCGGCGGGGGGTTGCGTGGCTACACCTTC,CASSLGGGLRGYTF
NA,TRBV6-1,TRBJ1-2,few,TGTGCCAGCAGAGATACGGGGGTCGAGCAAGGAACTAACTATGGCTACACCTTC,CASRDTGVEQGTNYGYTF
TRBD1,TRBV7-2,TRBJ2-7,many,TGTGCCAGCAGCTTATGGGGGACAGGCCCCTACGAGCAGTACTTC,CASSLWGTGPYEQYF
NA,TRBV7-9,TRBJ2-1,few,TGTGCCAGCAGCCCCGAGGAGGGTACCCGTTACAATGAGCAGTTCTTC,CASSPEEGTRYNEQFF
NA,TRBV11-2,TRBJ2-7,many,TGTGCCAGCAGCTCCCCGGGGGAGCAGTACTTC,CASSSPGEQYF
NA,TRBV7-9,TRBJ1-5,few,TGTGCCAGCAGCCCCCCGGGCCAGCAAAGGCCCCAGCATTTT,CASSPPGQQRPQHF
NA,TRBV27,TRBJ2-2,NA,TGTGCCAGCATGGGCGCGAACACCGGGGAGCTGTTTTTT,CASMGANTGELFF
TRBD1,TRBV27,TRBJ1-1,few,TGTGCCAGCAGTCATCGGACAGGGAGGAACACTGAAGCTTTCTTT,CASSHRTGRNTEAFF
NA,TRBV6-5,TRBJ2-2,few,TGTGCCAGCAGTTACTCGCCCGTCGGGGAGCTGTTTTTT,CASSYSPVGELFF
NA,TRBV7-3,TRBJ1-1,few,TGTGCCAGCAGCTTAAAAGCAGGCCTGTCCACTGAAGCTTTCTTT,CASSLKAGLSTEAFF
NA,TRBV5-1,TRBJ1-4,NA,TGCGCCAGCAGCTTGGCCAGGAGGGAGGAAAAACTGTTTTTT,CASSLARREEKLFF
TRBD2,TRBV6-5,TRBJ2-2,few,TGTGCCAGTTCGACTAGCTATGGCACCGGGGAGCTGTTTTTT,CASSTSYGTGELFF
NA,TRBV7-9,TRBJ1-2,few,TGTGCCAGCAACTTGGCGGACATCTTAGGCTACACCTTC,CASNLADILGYTF
TRBD1,TRBV7-9,TRBJ1-1,many,TGTGCCAGCAGCCCAAGTACAGGGGCCATGAACACTGAAGCTTTCTTT,CASSPSTGAMNTEAFF
NA,TRBV12-5,TRBJ2-1,NA,TGTGCTAGTGGTTTAGATCTCTTCAATGAGCAGTTCTTC,CASGLDLFNEQFF
NA,TRBV4-1,TRBJ1-5,NA,TGCGCCAGCAGCCAAGATGGGGGCTTGGGCAATCAGCCCCAGCATTTT,CASSQDGGLGNQPQHF
NA,TRBV12-5,TRBJ1-4,NA,TGTGCTAGTGGTTTGGGAGGGGATGAAAAACTGTTTTTT,CASGLGGDEKLFF
TRBD1,TRBV29-1,TRBJ1-4,NA,TGCAGCGTGGGACAGGGAGGGAACGAAAAACTGTTTTTT,CSVGQGGNEKLFF
NA,TRBV6-1,TRBJ2-1,once,TGTGCCAGCACCAGGGGCAAGCTTGGTGAGCAGCTCTTC,CASTRGKLGEQLF
TRBD2,TRBV7-6,TRBJ2-1,many,TGTGCCAGCAGCTTAGGGGCGGGGGGGCCAAGTGAGCAGTTCTTC,CASSLGAGGPSEQFF
TRBD2,TRBV20-1,TRBJ2-1,NA,TGCAGTGCCCATTGGGAGCCGGGACTAGCGGGGGTATGCTACAATGAGCAGTTCTTC,CSAHWEPGLAGVCYNEQFF
NA,TRBV10-1,TRBJ2-7,few,TGCGCCAGCAGTGAATCCGGGACACCTGCCTACGAGCAGTACTTC,CASSESGTPAYEQYF
TRBD1,TRBV7-2,TRBJ2-1,many,TGTGCCAGCAGCTTAACCGGGACAGGCCTCAACAATGAGCAGTTCTTC,CASSLTGTGLNNEQFF
NA,TRBV29-1,TRBJ1-3,NA,TGCAGCGTTGAAGTGAGCTCTGGAAACACCATATATTTT,CSVEVSSGNTIYF
TRBD1,TRBV10-3,TRBJ2-7,NA,TGTGCCATCAGGGGAGGAGAGGACAGGGCTCTCTACGAGCAGTACTTC,CAIRGGEDRALYEQYF
TRBD2,TRBV7-2,TRBJ2-1,many,TGTGCCAGCAGCTTAATAGCGGGGGGGCCTTCCACCCCCTACAATGAGCAGTTCTTC,CASSLIAGGPSTPYNEQFF
NA,TRBV20-1,TRBJ1-4,NA,TGCAGTGCTGTAACAGGGTCAACTAATGAAAAACTGTTTTTT,CSAVTGSTNEKLFF
NA,TRBV6-2/TRBV6-3,TRBJ2-1,once,TGTGCCAGCAGTTACGGCGCGGGGACTGAGCAGTTCTTC,CASSYGAGTEQFF
TRBD1,TRBV11-1,TRBJ2-5,NA,TGTGCCAGCAGCCGAAACAGGGGGTCGGAGCCCCAGTACTTC,CASSRNRGSEPQYF
NA,TRBV19,TRBJ1-2,NA,TGTGCCAGTAGTTCCTCCCCTGAGGACTATGGCTACACCTTC,CASSSSPEDYGYTF
NA,TRBV11-2,TRBJ2-1,NA,TGTGCCAGCAGCTTACAGGGGCAGGGGTCCTACAATGAGCAGTTCTTC,CASSLQGQGSYNEQFF
NA,TRBV27,TRBJ2-5,NA,TGTGCCAGCCGGGACTTCAAAGAGACCCAGTACTTC,CASRDFKETQYF
NA,TRBV27,TRBJ2-2,few,TGTGCCAGCAGTCCGTGGGACCCGAACACCGGGGAGCTGTTTTTT,CASSPWDPNTGELFF
NA,TRBV6-4,TRBJ1-1,NA,TGTGCCAGCAGTGACTCGAGACAGACGGCTGAAGCTTTCTTT,CASSDSRQTAEAFF
NA,TRBV7-2,TRBJ1-2,few,TGTGCCAGCAGCTTAACCCTGGGAAACTATGGCTACACCTTC,CASSLTLGNYGYTF
NA,TRBV7-9,TRBJ1-1,NA,TGTGCCAGCAGCTTAGAGAGGGAAGCTGAAGCTTTCTTT,CASSLEREAEAFF
NA,TRBV6-1,TRBJ1-2,NA,TGTGCCAGCAGTGGACTGATAGCTAGCTTGGGGTATGGCTACACCTTC,CASSGLIASLGYGYTF
NA,TRBV15,TRBJ2-7,NA,TGTGCCACCAGCAGAAGACAGCTCGACGAGCAGTACTTC,CATSRRQLDEQYF
NA,TRBV7-8,TRBJ1-1,NA,TGTGCCAGCAGCTGCCCAGGGGTGAACACTGAAGCTTTCTTT,CASSCPGVNTEAFF
NA,TRBV20-1,TRBJ2-3,few,TGCAGTGCAAAGACAGTAAACACAGATACGCAGTATTTT,CSAKTVNTDTQYF
TRBD1,TRBV6-1,TRBJ2-7,NA,TGTGCCAGCAGTTTAAGCGGACAGGACAGATACTACGAGCAGTACTTC,CASSLSGQDRYYEQYF
NA,TRBV29-1,TRBJ2-7,NA,TGCAGCGTTGCGGGCCGAAAGGGGAGGCCCTACGAGCAGTACTTC,CSVAGRKGRPYEQYF
NA,TRBV27,TRBJ2-4,few,TGTGCCAGCAGAACGCTCCCCGAAAACATTCAGTACTTC,CASRTLPENIQYF
TRBD2,TRBV7-9,TRBJ2-2,NA,TGTGCCAGCAGCTATCCACTAGCGGGGGAAACCGGGGAGCTGTTTTTT,CASSYPLAGETGELFF
NA,TRBV7-9,TRBJ2-3,NA,TGTGCCAGCAGCCCGGTAGTTATCACAGATACGCTGTATTTT,CASSPVVITDTLYF